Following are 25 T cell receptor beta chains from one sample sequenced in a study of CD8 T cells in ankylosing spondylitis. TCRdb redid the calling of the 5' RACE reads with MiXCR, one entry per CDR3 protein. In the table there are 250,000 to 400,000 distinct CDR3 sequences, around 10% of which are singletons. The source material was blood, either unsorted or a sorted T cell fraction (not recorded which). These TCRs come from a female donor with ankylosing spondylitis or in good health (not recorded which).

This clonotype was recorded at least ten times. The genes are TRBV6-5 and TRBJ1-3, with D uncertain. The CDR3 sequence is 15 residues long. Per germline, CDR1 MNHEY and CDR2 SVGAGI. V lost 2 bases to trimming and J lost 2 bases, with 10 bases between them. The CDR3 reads CASSYRGTPGNTIYF. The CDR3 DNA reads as TGTGCCAGCAGTTACCGAGGAACCCCTGGAAACACCATATATTTT.

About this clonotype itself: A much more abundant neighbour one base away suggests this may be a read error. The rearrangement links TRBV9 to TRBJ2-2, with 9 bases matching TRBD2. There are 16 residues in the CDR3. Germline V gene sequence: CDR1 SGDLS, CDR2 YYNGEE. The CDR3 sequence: CPSRGDSGGLAGELFF. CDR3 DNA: TGTCCCAGCAGAGGAGATAGCGGGGGATTAGCCGGGGAGCTGTTTTTT.

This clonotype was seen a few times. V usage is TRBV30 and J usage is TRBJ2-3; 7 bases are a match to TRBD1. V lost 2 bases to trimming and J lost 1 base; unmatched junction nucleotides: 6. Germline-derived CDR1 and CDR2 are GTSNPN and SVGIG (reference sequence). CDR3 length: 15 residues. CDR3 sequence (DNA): TGTGCCTGGAGTCCCAACAGGGGAGGCACAGATACGCAGTATTTT. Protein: CAWSPNRGGTDTQYF.

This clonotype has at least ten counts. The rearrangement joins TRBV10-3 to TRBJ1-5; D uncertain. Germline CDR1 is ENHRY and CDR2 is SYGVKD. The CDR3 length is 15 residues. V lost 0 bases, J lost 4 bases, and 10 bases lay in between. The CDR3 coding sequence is TGTGCCATCAGTGAGTCGAGTGCGGATAATCAGCCCCAGCATTTT. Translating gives CAISESSADNQPQHF.

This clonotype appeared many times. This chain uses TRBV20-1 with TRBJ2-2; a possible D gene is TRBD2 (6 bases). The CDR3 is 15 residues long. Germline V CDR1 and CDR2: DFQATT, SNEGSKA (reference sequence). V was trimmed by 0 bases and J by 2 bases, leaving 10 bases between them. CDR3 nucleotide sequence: TGCAGTGCTAGAGAGGCGGGGCCCAACACCGGGGAGCTGTTTTTT. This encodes CSAREAGPNTGELFF.

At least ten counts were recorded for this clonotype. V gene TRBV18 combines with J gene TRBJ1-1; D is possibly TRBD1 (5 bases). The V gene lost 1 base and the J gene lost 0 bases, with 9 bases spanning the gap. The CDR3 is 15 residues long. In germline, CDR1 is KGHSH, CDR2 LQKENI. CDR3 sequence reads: CASSPQGNVNTEAFF. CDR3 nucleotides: TGTGCCAGCTCACCACAGGGGAACGTGAACACTGAAGCTTTCTTT.

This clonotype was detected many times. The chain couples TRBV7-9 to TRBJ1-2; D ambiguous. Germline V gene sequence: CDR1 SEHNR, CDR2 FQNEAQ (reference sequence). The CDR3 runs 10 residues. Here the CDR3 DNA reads TGTGCGGCAGATGGCCGTAGCTACACCTTC. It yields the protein CAADGRSYTF.

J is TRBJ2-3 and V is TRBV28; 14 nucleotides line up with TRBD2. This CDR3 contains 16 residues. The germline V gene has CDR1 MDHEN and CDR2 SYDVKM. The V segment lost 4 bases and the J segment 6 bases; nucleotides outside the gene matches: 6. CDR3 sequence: CASSWGLAGAMDTQYF. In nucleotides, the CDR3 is TGTGCCAGCAGTTGGGGACTAGCGGGAGCCATGGATACGCAGTATTTT.

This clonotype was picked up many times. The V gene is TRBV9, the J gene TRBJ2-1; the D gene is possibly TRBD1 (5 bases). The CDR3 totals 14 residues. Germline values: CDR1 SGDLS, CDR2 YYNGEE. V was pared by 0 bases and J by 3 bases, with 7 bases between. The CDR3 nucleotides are TGTGCCAGCAGCGTAGGACAGATCTACAATGAGCAGTTCTTC. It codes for CASSVGQIYNEQFF.

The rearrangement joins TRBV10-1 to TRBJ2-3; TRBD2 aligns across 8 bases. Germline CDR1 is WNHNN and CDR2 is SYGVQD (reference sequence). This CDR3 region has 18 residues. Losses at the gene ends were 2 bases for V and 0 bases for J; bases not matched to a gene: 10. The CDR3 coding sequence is TGCGCCAGCAGTGAGAGGGACATGGCTAGCGGGAGCACAGATACGCAGTATTTT. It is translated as CASSERDMASGSTDTQYF.

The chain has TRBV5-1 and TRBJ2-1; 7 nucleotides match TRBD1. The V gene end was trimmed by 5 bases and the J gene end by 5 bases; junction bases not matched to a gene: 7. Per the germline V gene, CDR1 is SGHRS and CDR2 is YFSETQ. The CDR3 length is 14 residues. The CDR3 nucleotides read TGCGCCAGCAGGGCCGGGACAGCGAACAATGAGCAGTTCTTC. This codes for CASRAGTANNEQFF.

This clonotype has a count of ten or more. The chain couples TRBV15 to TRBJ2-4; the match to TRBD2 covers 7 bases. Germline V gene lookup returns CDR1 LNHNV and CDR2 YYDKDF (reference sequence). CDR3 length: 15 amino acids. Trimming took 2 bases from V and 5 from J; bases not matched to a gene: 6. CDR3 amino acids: CATSRLAVVENIQYF. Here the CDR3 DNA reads TGTGCCACCAGCAGACTAGCGGTCGTCGAAAACATTCAGTACTTC.

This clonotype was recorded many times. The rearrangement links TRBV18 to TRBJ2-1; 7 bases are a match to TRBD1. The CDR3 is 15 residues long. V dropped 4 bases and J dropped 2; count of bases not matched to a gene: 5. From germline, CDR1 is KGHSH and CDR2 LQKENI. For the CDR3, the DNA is TGTGCCAGCTCACGGCAGGGGGTCCCCTACAATGAGCAGTTCTTC. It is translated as CASSRQGVPYNEQFF. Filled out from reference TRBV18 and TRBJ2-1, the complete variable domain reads NAGVMQNPRHLVRRRGQEARLRCSPMKGHSHVYWYRQLPEEGLKFMVYLQKENIIDESGMPKERFSAEFPKEGPSILRIQQVVRGDSAAYFCASSRQGVPYNEQFFGPGTRLTVL.

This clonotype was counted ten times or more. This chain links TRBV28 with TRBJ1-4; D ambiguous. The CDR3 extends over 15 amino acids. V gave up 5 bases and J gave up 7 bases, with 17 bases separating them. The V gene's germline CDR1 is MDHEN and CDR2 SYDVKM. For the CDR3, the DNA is TGTGCCAGCAGTCTCGCGACCCCCTCGGGTGAAAAACTGTTTTTT. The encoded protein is CASSLATPSGEKLFF.

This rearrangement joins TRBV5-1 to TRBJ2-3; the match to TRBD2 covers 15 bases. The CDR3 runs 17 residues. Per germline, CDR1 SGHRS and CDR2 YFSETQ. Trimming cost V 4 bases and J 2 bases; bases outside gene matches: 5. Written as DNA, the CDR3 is TGCGCCAGCAGCATGGGACTAGCGGGGGGCCCCACAGATACGCAGTATTTT. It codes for CASSMGLAGGPTDTQYF.

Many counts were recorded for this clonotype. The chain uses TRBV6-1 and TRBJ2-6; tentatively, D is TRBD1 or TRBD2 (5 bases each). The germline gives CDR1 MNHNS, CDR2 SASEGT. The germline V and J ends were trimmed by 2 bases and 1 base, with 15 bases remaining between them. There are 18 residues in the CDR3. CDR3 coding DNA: TGTGCCAGCAGTGAAAGTTGGGGACCCATATCTGGGGCCAACGTCCTGACTTTC. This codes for CASSESWGPISGANVLTF.

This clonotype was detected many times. The DNA for the CDR3 is TGTGCCAGCAGTTTAGCGCGGGGCCGACCCCCACCCCTCCACTTT. Its protein product is CASSLARGRPPPLHF. The V and J genes are TRBV12-3 or TRBV12-4 and TRBJ1-6, with D perhaps TRBD1 (5 bases). V was pared by 0 bases and J by 11 bases, with 14 bases between. This CDR3 has 15 residues.

Here the CDR3 reads CSALGLAGGVDTQYF. Here the CDR3 DNA reads TGCAGTGCCCTGGGACTAGCGGGAGGCGTAGATACGCAGTATTTT. The rearrangement joins TRBV20-1 to TRBJ2-3, with 15 bases matching TRBD2. CDR3 length: 15 amino acids. Germline trimming cut 6 bases from V and 5 bases from J; bases unmatched to any gene: 6. Germline lookup yields CDR1 DFQATT and CDR2 SNEGSKA (reference sequence).

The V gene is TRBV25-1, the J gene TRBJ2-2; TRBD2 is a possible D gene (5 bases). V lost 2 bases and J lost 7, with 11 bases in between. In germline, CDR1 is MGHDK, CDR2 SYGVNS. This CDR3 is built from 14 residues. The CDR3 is CASSEGGIGGELFF. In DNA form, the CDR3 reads TGTGCCAGCAGTGAAGGAGGTATAGGCGGGGAGCTGTTTTTT.

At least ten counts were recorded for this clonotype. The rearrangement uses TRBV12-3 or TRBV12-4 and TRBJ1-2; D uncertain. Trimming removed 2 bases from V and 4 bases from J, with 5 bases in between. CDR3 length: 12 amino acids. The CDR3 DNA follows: TGTGCCAGCAGTTTAACGGCCTATGGCTACACCTTC. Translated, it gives CASSLTAYGYTF.

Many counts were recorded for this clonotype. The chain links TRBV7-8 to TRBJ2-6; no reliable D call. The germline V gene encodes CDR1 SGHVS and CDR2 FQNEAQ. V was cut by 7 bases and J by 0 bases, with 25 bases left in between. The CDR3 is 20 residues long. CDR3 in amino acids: CASTESRKGPRLSGANVLTF. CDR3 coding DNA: TGTGCCAGCACCGAGTCGAGAAAAGGGCCACGACTCTCTGGGGCCAACGTCCTGACTTTC.

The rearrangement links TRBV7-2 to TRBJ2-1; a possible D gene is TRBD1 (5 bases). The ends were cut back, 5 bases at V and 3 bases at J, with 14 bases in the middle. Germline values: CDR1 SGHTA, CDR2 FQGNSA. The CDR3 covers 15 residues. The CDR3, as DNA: TGTGCCAGCAGCCCCCCCGAGACAGTCTACAATGAGCAGTTCTTC. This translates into CASSPPETVYNEQFF.

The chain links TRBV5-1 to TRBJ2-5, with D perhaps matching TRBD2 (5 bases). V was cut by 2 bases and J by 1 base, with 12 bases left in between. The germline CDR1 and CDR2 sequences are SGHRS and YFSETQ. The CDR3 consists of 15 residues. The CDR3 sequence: CASSFGERSQETQYF. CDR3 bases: TGCGCCAGCAGCTTCGGGGAGCGGTCCCAAGAGACCCAGTACTTC.

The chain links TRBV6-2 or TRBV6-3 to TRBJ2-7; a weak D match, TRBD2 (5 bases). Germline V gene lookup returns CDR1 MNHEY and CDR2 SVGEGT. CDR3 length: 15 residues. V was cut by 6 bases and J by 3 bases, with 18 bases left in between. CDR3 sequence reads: CASSALVSSLYEQYF. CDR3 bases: TGTGCCAGCAGCGCACTAGTTTCGTCACTCTACGAGCAGTACTTC.

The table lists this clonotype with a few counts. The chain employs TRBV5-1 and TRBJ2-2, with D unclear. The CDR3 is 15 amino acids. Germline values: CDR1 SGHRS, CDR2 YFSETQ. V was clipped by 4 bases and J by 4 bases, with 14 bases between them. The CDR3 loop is CASSRAVEATGELFF. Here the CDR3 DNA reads TGCGCCAGCAGCCGGGCGGTCGAAGCCACCGGGGAGCTGTTTTTT.